This is a list of T cell receptor beta chains from one sample in a study of CD8 T cells in ankylosing spondylitis. MiXCR was run by TCRdb on the 5' RACE reads, yielding one entry per CDR3 protein. The sample lists under 250,000 distinct CDR3 sequences, 30% to 35% occurring once. The material sequenced was blood, either unsorted or a sorted T cell fraction (not recorded which). The receptors were sampled from a male donor with ankylosing spondylitis or in good health (not recorded which). Both conserved end residues are part of each CDR3. Fields, in order: D gene, clone size, V gene, J gene, CDR3 DNA, CDR3 protein. The D gene is left open where the match is weak. Clone size is shown for a subset of rows, as once, few, many or a class of expanded clone.

NA	NA	TRBV5-1	TRBJ1-4	TGCGCCAGCAGCTTTTGGAGCACTAATGAAAAACTGTTTTTT	CASSFWSTNEKLFF
NA	NA	TRBV7-6	TRBJ2-5	TGTGCCAGCAGCGACTATGCGGAGACCCAGTACTTC	CASSDYAETQYF
TRBD2	NA	TRBV2	TRBJ2-1	TGTGCCAGCAGGGGAGAGCGGGGCGTGCTCAATGAGCAGTTCTTC	CASRGERGVLNEQFF
NA	few	TRBV20-1	TRBJ2-7	TGCAGTGCTATAGCTCGTTCTTGGGCATCCTACGAGCAGTACTTC	CSAIARSWASYEQYF
TRBD2	NA	TRBV20-1	TRBJ2-1	TGCAGTGCTAGGGAGACTAGCGGGGAGCTTGAGCAGTTCTTC	CSARETSGELEQFF
NA	NA	TRBV14	TRBJ2-3	TGTGCCAGCAGCCAAGAAAGGACGCCGGGTGGTACGCAGTATTTT	CASSQERTPGGTQYF
NA	NA	TRBV20-1	TRBJ1-2	TGCTGTGCTAGGGTCGGCCACGGGGGCGCAACAACTTATGGCTACACCTTC	CCARVGHGGATTYGYTF
NA	NA	TRBV28	TRBJ1-1	TGTGCCAGCAGTTTAACCGGGAGTAGGACTGAAGCTTTCTTT	CASSLTGSRTEAFF
NA	few	TRBV6-1	TRBJ2-4	TGTGCCAGCAGGGACAGACCCCTAGCCAAAAACATTCAGTACTTC	CASRDRPLAKNIQYF
TRBD1	few	TRBV12-3/TRBV12-4	TRBJ1-3	TGTGCCAGCAGTGCGCAGGGGGCTCTAGAAAACACCATATATTTT	CASSAQGALENTIYF
TRBD1	NA	TRBV20-1	TRBJ1-1	TGCAGTGCGCCACGGGAGCAGGGGGCCTGGAACACTGAAGCTTTCTTT	CSAPREQGAWNTEAFF
NA	NA	TRBV3-1	TRBJ2-1	TGTGCCAGCAGCCACCGGGCCGCGATCGATGAGCAGTTCTTC	CASSHRAAIDEQFF
TRBD1	NA	TRBV12-3/TRBV12-4	TRBJ1-2	TGTGCCAGCAGTTCGACAGGGTACTATGGCTACACCTTC	CASSSTGYYGYTF
TRBD2	NA	TRBV25-1	TRBJ2-2	TGTGCCAGCACTCCTAAGCGGACTAGCAACACCGGGGAGCTGTTTTTT	CASTPKRTSNTGELFF
TRBD1	few	TRBV29-1	TRBJ2-7	TGCAGCGTCGGACAGGGAACGGGGCCCTACGAGCAGTACTTC	CSVGQGTGPYEQYF
NA	NA	TRBV28	TRBJ2-5	TGTGCCAGCAGTAAGCCGGCCCGAGAGACCCAGTACTTC	CASSKPARETQYF
NA	NA	TRBV6-5	TRBJ2-2	TGTGCCAGCAGTTACTTGAGGGTTTCCGGGGAGCTGTTTTTT	CASSYLRVSGELFF
NA	few	TRBV15	TRBJ2-4	TGTGCCACCAGCAGAGATCGAAGTAGCGGAAAAAACATTCAGTACTTC	CATSRDRSSGKNIQYF
TRBD1	few	TRBV27	TRBJ2-5	TGTGCCAGCAGTTCCGGGACAGGGGGAGAGACCCAGTACTTC	CASSSGTGGETQYF
TRBD2	NA	TRBV5-1	TRBJ2-3	TGCGCCAGCAGCCTCGGGGGGGCCGGCACAGATACGCAGTATTTT	CASSLGGAGTDTQYF
NA	few	TRBV15	TRBJ1-6	TGTGCCACCAGCAGTACAGGCTCACCCCTCCACTTT	CATSSTGSPLHF
NA	NA	TRBV5-6	TRBJ1-5	TGTGCCAGCAGCCAAACAGGGAATAGCAATCAGCCCCAGCATTTT	CASSQTGNSNQPQHF
NA	few	TRBV12-3/TRBV12-4	TRBJ2-1	TGTGCCAGCAGTTTACGAGCTGAGCAGTTCTTC	CASSLRAEQFF
TRBD2	NA	TRBV6-1	TRBJ2-1	TGTGCCAGCAGTGGACTAGCGGGGGGAAGCTCCTACAATGAGCAGTTCTTC	CASSGLAGGSSYNEQFF
NA	many	TRBV29-1	TRBJ2-1	TGCAGCGTTGAAGAGGGGGCATGGTTCTTC	CSVEEGAWFF
TRBD2	few	TRBV5-1	TRBJ2-3	TGCGCCAGCAGCCCTGGACTAGCGGACGATACGCAGTATTTT	CASSPGLADDTQYF
NA	NA	TRBV4-2	TRBJ2-7	TGTGCCAGCAGCCAAACCGCTGGACAGTTTACCTACGAGCAGTACTTC	CASSQTAGQFTYEQYF
NA	NA	TRBV20-1	TRBJ1-5	TGCAGTGCACCAACAGGGTATGTGGGTCAGCCCCAGCATTTT	CSAPTGYVGQPQHF
NA	few	TRBV20-1	TRBJ2-7	TGCAGTGCTAGGCGACAGGGAGGTTACCTCGAGCAGTACTTC	CSARRQGGYLEQYF
NA	NA	TRBV29-1	TRBJ2-5	TGCAGCGTTGGAGCAGAACACCAAGAGACCCAGTACTTC	CSVGAEHQETQYF
TRBD2	NA	TRBV20-1	TRBJ2-3	TGCAGTGCTACCGGGACTAGCGGGGGGGACACAGATACGCAGTATTTT	CSATGTSGGDTDTQYF
NA	many	TRBV20-1	TRBJ2-3	TGCAGTGCTAGTCCCTGGGACGCCGCAGATACGCAGTATTTT	CSASPWDAADTQYF